This entry lists 3 T cell receptor beta chains sequenced from one sample in a study of human T cells and chemical hapten exposure. MiXCR was run by TCRdb on the RACE reads, yielding one entry per CDR3 protein. The data contain about 160,000 distinct CDR3 sequences, roughly 25% of them singletons. Time point reported: patch test 3, about 24 weeks after DPC sensitization. As for treatment: therapeutic diphenylcyclopropenone sensitization with weekly scalp DPC. The specimen comprised whole blood, sampled in connection with sensitization to the hapten diphenylcyclopropenone (DPC). All receptors come from a woman between 18 and 29 years old with alopecia areata. Some clones in this sample may be carry-over from other donors' samples.

V gene TRBV4-2 combines with J gene TRBJ1-2, with D perhaps TRBD1 (5 bases). The V end lost 7 bases, the J end lost 4 bases, and 22 bases lay between the germline ends. The CDR3 runs 16 residues. The germline V gene has CDR1 LGHNA and CDR2 YNFKEQ. The CDR3 nucleotides read TGTGCCAGCACCTACAAAGAGGGAAAGGGGACCTATGGCTACACCTTC. It specifies CASTYKEGKGTYGYTF.

This clonotype was counted between two and nine times. CDR3 sequence reads: CASSQEIGRAGYTF. The CDR3 DNA follows: TGCGCCAGCAGCCAAGAGATAGGCAGGGCTGGCTACACCTTC. The chain has TRBV4-3 and TRBJ1-2; tentative D call: TRBD1 (5 bases). Germline assignment: CDR1 LGHNA and CDR2 YSLEER. The CDR3 has 14 amino acids. V was trimmed by 0 bases and J by 7 bases, leaving 12 bases between them.

The J gene is TRBJ2-1, the V gene TRBV23-1, with 7 bases that match TRBD2. TRBV23-1 is an ORF; its function is uncertain. The CDR3 is made up of 14 amino acids. V was pared by 7 bases and J by 3 bases, with 6 bases of the junction left unmatched. The CDR3 reads CASNAGDFYNEQFF. For the CDR3, the DNA is TGCGCCAGCAACGCGGGAGACTTCTACAATGAGCAGTTCTTC.